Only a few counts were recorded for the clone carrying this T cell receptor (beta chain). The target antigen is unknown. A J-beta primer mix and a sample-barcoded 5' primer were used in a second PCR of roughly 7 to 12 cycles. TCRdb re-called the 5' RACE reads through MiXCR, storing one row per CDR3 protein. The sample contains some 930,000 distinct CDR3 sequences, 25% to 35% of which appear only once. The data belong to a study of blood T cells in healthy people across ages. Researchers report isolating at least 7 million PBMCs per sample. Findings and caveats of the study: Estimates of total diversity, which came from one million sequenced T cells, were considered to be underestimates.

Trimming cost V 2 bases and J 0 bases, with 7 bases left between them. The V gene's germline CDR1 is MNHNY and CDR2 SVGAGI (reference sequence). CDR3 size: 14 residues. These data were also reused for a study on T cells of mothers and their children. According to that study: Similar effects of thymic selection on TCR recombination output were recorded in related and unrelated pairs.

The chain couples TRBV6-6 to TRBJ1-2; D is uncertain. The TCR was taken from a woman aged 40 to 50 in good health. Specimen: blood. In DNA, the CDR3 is TGTGCCAGCAGTTACCAAGCTTCTAACTATGGCTACACCTTC. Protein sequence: CASSYQASNYGYTF.